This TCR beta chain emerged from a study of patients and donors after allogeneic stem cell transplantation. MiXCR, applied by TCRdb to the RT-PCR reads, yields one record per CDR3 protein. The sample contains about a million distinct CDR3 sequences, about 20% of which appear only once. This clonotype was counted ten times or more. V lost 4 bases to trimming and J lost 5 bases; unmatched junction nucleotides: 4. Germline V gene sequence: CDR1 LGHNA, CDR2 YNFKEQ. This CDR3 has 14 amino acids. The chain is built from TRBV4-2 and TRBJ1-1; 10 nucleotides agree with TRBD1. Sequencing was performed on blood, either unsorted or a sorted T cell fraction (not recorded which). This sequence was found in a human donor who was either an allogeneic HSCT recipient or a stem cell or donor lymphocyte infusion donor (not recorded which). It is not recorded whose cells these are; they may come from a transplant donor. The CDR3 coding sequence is TGTGCCAGCAGCCTCGGACAGGGGGAAACTGAAGCTTTCTTT. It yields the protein CASSLGQGETEAFF.